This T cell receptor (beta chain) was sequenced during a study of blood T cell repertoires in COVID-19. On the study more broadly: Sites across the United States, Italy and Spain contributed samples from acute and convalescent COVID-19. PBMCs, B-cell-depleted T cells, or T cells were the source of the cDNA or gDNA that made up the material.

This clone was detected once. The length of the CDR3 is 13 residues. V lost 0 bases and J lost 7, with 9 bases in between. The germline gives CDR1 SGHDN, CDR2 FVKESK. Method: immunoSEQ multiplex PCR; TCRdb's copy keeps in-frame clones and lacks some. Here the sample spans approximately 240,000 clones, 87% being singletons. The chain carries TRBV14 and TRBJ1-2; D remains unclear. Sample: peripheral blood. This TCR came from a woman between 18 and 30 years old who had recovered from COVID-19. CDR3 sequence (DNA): TGTGCCAGCAGCCAAGACTACGGGATTGGCTACACCTTC. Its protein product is CASSQDYGIGYTF.